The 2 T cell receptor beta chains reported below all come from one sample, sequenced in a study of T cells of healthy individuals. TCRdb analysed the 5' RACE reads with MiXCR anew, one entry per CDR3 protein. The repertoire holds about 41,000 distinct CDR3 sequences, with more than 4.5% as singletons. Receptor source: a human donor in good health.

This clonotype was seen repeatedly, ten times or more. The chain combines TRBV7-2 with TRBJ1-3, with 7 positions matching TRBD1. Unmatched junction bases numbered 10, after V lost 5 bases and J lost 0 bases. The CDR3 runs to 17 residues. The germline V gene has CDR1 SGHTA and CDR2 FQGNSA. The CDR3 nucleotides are TGTGCCAGCAGCCTAACCGGGACAGCACTCTCTGGAAACACCATATATTTT. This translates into CASSLTGTALSGNTIYF.

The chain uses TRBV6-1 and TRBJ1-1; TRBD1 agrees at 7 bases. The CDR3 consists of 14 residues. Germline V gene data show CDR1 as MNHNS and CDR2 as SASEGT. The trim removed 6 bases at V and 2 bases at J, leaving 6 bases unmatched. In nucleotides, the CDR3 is TGTGCCAGCAGGGGGAACAGGGGTAACACTGAAGCTTTCTTT. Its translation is CASRGNRGNTEAFF.